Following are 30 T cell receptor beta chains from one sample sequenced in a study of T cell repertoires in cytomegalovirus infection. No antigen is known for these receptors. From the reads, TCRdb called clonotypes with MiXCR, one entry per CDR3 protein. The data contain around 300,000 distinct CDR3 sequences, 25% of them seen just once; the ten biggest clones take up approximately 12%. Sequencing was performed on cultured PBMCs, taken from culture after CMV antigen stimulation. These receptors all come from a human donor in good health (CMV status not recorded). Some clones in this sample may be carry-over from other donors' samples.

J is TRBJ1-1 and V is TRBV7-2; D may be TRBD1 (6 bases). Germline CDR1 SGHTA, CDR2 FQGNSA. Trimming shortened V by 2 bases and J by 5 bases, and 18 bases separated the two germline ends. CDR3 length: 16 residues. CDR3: CASSLSPPGAGTEAFF. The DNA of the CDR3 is TGTGCCAGCAGCTTAAGCCCCCCGGGGGCTGGTACTGAAGCTTTCTTT.

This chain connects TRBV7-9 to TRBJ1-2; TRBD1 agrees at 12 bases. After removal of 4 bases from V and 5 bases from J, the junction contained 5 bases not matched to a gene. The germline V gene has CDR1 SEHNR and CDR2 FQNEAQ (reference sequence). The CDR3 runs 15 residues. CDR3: CASSSTGQGAYGYTF. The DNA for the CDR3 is TGTGCCAGCAGCTCCACGGGACAGGGGGCTTATGGCTACACCTTC. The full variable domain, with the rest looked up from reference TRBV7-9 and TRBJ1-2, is DTGVSQNPRHKITKRGQNVTFRCDPISEHNRLYWYRQTLGQGPEFLTYFQNEAQLEKSRLLSDRFSAERPKGSFSTLEIQRTEQGDSAMYLCASSSTGQGAYGYTFGSGTRLTVV.

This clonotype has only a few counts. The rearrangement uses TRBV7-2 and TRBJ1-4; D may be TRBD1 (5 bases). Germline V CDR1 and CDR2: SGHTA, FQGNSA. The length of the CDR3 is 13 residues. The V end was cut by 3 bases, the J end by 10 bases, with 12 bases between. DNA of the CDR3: TGTGCCAGCAGCTTGGGGGAGTTTGGAAAACTGTTTTTT. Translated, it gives CASSLGEFGKLFF.

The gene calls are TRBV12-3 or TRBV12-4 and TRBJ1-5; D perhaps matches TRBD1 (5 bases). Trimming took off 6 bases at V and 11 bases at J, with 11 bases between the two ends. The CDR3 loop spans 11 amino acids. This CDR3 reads CASSRVGAQHF. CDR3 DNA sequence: TGTGCCAGCAGCCGCGTAGGGGCCCAGCATTTT.

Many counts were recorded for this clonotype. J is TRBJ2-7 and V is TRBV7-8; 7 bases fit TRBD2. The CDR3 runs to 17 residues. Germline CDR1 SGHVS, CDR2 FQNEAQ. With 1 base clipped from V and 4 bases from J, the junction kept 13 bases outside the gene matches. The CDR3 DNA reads TGTGCCAGCAGCTTAGGAGGGCGGGAGCTTACGGGATACGAGCAGTACTTC. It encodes CASSLGGRELTGYEQYF.

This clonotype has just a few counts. The CDR3 DNA reads as TGTGCCAGCAGCCCGGACAGCAATTCACCCCTCCACTTT. It translates to CASSPDSNSPLHF. The V gene is TRBV11-3, the J gene TRBJ1-6; possible D gene TRBD1, 6 bases. The germline V gene encodes CDR1 SGHNT and CDR2 YENEEA. Trimming cost V 5 bases and J 7 bases, with 9 bases left between them. The CDR3 is 13 residues long.

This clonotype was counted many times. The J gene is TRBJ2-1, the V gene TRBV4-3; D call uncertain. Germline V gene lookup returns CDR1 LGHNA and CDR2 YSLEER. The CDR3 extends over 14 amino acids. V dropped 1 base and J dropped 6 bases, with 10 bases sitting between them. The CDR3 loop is CASSQVAYGNEQFF. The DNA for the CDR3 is TGCGCCAGCAGCCAAGTGGCGTATGGCAATGAGCAGTTCTTC.

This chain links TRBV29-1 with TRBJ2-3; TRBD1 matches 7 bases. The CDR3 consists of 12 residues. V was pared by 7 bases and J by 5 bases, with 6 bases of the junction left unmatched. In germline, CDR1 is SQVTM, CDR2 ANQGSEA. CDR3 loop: CSGTGVGDTQYF. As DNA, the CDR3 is TGCAGCGGCACAGGGGTGGGAGATACGCAGTATTTT.

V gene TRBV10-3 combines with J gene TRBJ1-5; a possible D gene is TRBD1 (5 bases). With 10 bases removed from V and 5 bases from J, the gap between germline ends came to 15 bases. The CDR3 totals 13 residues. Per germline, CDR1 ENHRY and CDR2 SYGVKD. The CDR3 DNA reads TGTGCCAACGGGGGTCCGGTCTATCAGCCCCAGCATTTT. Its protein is CANGGPVYQPQHF.

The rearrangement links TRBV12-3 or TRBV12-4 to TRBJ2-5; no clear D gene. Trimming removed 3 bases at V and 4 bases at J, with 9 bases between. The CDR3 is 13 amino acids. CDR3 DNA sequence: TGTGCCAGCAGTTTTCAGCGCCCAGAGACCCAGTACTTC. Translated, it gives CASSFQRPETQYF.

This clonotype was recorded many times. CDR3 sequence reads: CASSLRSGDPTEAFF. DNA of the CDR3: TGTGCCAGCAGTTTAAGGTCAGGCGACCCCACTGAAGCTTTCTTT. The chain couples TRBV12-3 or TRBV12-4 to TRBJ1-1; no firm D call. V lost 2 bases to trimming and J lost 4 bases, with 14 bases between them. The CDR3 consists of 15 residues.

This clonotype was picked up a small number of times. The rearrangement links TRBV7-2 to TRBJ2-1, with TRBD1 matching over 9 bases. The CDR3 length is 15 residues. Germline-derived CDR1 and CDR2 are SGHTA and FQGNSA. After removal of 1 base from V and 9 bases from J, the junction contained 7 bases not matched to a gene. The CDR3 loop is CASSLVGTGTIEQFF. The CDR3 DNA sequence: TGTGCCAGCAGCTTAGTTGGGACAGGGACAATTGAGCAGTTCTTC.

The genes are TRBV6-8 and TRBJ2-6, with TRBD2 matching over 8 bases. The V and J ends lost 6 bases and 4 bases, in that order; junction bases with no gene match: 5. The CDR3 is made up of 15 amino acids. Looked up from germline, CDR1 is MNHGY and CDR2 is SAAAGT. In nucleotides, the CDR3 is TGTGCCAGCAGCCACGGGGGGGGGGGGGCCAACGTCCTGACTTTC. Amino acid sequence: CASSHGGGGANVLTF.

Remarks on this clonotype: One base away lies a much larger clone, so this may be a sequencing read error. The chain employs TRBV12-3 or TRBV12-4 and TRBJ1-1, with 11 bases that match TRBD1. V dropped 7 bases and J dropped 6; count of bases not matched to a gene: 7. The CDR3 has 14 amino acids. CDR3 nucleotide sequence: TGTGCCAGCAATTTTATGGGACAGGGGGCTGAAGCTTTCTTT. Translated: CASNFMGQGAEAFF.

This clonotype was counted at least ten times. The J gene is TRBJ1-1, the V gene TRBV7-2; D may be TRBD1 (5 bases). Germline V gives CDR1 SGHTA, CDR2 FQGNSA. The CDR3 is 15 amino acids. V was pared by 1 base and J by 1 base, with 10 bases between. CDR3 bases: TGTGCCAGCAGCTTAGACAAGGGGCGGAACACTGAAGCTTTCTTT. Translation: CASSLDKGRNTEAFF.

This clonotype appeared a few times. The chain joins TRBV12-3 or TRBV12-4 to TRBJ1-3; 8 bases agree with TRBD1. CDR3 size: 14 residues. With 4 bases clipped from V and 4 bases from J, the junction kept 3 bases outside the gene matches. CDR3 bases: TGTGCCAGCAGTTGGACAGGGATAGGAAACACCATATATTTT. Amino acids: CASSWTGIGNTIYF.

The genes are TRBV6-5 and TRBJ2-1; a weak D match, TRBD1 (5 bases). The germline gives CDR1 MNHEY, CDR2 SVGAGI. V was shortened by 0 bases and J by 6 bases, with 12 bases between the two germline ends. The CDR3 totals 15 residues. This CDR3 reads CASSYSGRAINEQFF. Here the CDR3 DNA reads TGTGCCAGCAGTTACTCGGGCAGGGCAATCAATGAGCAGTTCTTC.

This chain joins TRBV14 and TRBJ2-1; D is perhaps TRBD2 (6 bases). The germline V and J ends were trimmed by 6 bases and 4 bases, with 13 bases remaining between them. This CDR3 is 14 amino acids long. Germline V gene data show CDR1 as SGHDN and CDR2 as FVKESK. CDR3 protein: CASSPPGGYNEQFF. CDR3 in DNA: TGTGCCAGCAGTCCTCCCGGGGGATACAATGAGCAGTTCTTC.

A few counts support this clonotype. The chain's CDR3 is CASSLRMEGSYNEQFF. CDR3 coding DNA: TGTGCCAGCAGTTTAAGGATGGAGGGGTCCTACAATGAGCAGTTCTTC. The rearrangement uses TRBV27 and TRBJ2-1; D possibly corresponds to TRBD2 (6 bases). The CDR3 consists of 16 residues. Trimming left V 2 bases short and J 1 base short, with 12 bases between. Germline V gene lookup returns CDR1 MNHEY and CDR2 SMNVEV (reference sequence).

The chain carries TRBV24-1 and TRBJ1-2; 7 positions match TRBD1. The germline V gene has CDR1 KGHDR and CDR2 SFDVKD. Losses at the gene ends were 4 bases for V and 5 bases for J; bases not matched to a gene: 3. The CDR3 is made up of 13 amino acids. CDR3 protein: CATSDTTGYGYTF. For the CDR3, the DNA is TGTGCCACCAGTGACACGACAGGGTATGGCTACACCTTC.

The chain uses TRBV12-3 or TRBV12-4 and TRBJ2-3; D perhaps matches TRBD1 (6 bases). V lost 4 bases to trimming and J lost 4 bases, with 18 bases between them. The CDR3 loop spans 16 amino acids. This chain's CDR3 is CASSYYPQGRADTQYF. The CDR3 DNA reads TGTGCCAGCAGTTACTACCCTCAGGGGCGGGCAGATACGCAGTATTTT.

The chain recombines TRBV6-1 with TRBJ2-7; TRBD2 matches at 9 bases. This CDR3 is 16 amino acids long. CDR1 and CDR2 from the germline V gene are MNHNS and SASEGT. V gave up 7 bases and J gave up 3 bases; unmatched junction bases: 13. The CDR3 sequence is CASTMNKNSGGYEQYF. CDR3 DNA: TGTGCCAGCACCATGAATAAGAATAGCGGGGGCTACGAGCAGTACTTC.

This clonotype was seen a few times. The CDR3 region is CASSISIRGRRSYNEQFF. CDR3 sequence (DNA): TGTGCCAGTAGTATAAGCATTAGGGGACGGAGGTCCTACAATGAGCAGTTCTTC. V usage is TRBV19 and J usage is TRBJ2-1, with D tentatively TRBD1 or TRBD2 (5 bases each). Germline V gene lookup returns CDR1 LNHDA and CDR2 SQIVND (reference sequence). Trimming removed 2 bases from V and 1 base from J, with 18 bases in between. The CDR3 totals 18 residues.

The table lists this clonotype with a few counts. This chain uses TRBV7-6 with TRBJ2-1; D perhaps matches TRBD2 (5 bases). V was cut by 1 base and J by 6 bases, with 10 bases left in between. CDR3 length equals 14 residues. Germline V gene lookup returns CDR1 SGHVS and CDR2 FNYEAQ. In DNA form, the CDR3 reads TGTGCCAGCAGCTTAGTACTAGGGCTCAATGAGCAGTTCTTC. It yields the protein CASSLVLGLNEQFF.

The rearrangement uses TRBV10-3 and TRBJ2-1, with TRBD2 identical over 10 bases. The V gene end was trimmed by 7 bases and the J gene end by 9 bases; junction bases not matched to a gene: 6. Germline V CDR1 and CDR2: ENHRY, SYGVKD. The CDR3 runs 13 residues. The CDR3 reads CAITSGSEGEQFF. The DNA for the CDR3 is TGTGCCATCACTAGCGGGAGCGAGGGTGAGCAGTTCTTC.

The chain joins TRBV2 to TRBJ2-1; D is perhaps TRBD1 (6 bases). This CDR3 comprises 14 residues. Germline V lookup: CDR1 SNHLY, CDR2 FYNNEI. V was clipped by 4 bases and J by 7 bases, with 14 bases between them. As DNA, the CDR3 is TGTGCCAGCAGTGTAGGGACAAGCCCAAATGAGCAGTTCTTC. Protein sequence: CASSVGTSPNEQFF.

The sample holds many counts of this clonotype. CDR3 bases: TGTGCTAGCGGACGAGGGAGGGAGACCCAGTACTTC. Translating it yields CASGRGRETQYF. V usage is TRBV7-6 and J usage is TRBJ2-5, with D possibly TRBD2 on 6 matching bases. In germline, CDR1 is SGHVS, CDR2 FNYEAQ. The CDR3 contains 12 residues.

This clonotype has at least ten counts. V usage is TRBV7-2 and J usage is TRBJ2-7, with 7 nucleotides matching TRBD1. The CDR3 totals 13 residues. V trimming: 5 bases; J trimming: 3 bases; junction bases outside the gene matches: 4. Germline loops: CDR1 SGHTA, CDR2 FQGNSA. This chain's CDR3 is CASSRGQNYEQYV. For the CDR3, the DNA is TGTGCCAGCAGCCGGGGACAGAACTACGAGCAGTACGTC.

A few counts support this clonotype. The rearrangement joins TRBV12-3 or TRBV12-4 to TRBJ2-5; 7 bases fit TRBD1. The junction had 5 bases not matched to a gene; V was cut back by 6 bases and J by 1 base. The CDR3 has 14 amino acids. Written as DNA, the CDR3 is TGTGCCAGCAGGATCCGGGACAGCCAAGAGACCCAGTACTTC. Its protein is CASRIRDSQETQYF.

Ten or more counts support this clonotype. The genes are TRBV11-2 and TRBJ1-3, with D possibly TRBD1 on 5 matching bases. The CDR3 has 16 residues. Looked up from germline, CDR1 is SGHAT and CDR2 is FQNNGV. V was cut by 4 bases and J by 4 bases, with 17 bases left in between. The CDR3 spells CASSYPQVWEGNTIYF. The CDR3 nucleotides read TGTGCCAGCAGCTACCCACAGGTTTGGGAAGGAAACACCATATATTTT.